The present TCR beta chain was sequenced within a study of tumor-infiltrating lymphocytes in primary liver carcinoma. Study overall: The patients included men and women who were aged 30 to 69 years.

Points on this clonotype: A much larger clone lies one base from this, so it may be a read error.

The input was approximately 0.45 ug total RNA; TCR beta cDNA was made from it with a constant-region primer. Each TCR beta library was derived from three nested multiplex PCR rounds that employed slightly modified ARM-PCR. Both of the initial two PCR rounds ran for approximately 11 cycles and employed TRBV1-TRBV30 forward primers alongside a C-beta reverse primer. TCRdb recomputed calls from the multiplex PCR reads with MiXCR, one row per CDR3 protein. The sample holds fewer than 350,000 distinct CDR3 sequences, 55% to 65% seen once. Both blood RNA, taken from unsorted whole blood, and germline DNA were extracted. Germline CDR1 reads WSHSY; CDR2 reads SAAADI. The CDR3 sequence is 16 residues long.

Sequencing used peripheral blood. This sequence was found in a man aged 35 to 55 with primary liver carcinoma and hepatitis B virus infection. V and J are TRBV10-2 and TRBJ1-5; 9 bases match TRBD1. The CDR3 is CVPGTGRIEGHQPQQF. The CDR3 DNA follows: TGCGTCCCCGGGACAGGGAGGATAGAGGGACATCAGCCCCAGCAGTTT.